These 32 T cell receptor beta chains share one sample of origin, sequenced in a study of blood T cell repertoires in COVID-19. Repertoires were generated with immunoSEQ multiplex PCR, while TCRdb's copy carries only in-frame clones and drops some. The sample includes about 240,000 clones, under 90% seen only once; the top ten take approximately 4%. The sequenced sample was PBMCs or T cells enriched from blood (not recorded which). These receptors were taken from a woman aged 35 to 49 who had been exposed to COVID-19.

This clone was seen a few times. This chain connects TRBV2 to TRBJ2-2; 8 nucleotides line up with TRBD1. CDR1 and CDR2 (germline): SNHLY, FYNNEI. Trimming at V came to 4 bases and at J to 4 bases, leaving 2 bases not matched to a gene. The CDR3 totals 14 residues. CDR3 in amino acids: CASSGTGSTGELFF. In DNA form, the CDR3 reads TGTGCCAGCAGTGGGACAGGGTCCACCGGGGAGCTGTTTTTT.

The chain uses TRBV7-3 and TRBJ2-2; 8 bases map to TRBD2. In germline, CDR1 is SGHTA, CDR2 FQGTGA. After removal of 5 bases from V and 6 bases from J, the junction contained 11 bases not matched to a gene. There are 16 residues in the CDR3. The CDR3 region has the DNA TGTGCCAGCAGCCCAAACGGGGGGGCCTGGCCCGGGGAGCTGTTTTTT. This encodes CASSPNGGAWPGELFF. Combining the CDR3 with reference TRBV7-3 and TRBJ2-2 gives the whole variable domain GAGVSQTPSNKVTEKGKYVELRCDPISGHTALYWYRQSLGQGPEFLIYFQGTGAADDSGLPNDRFFAVRPEGSVSTLKIQRTERGDSAVYLCASSPNGGAWPGELFFGEGSRLTVL.

The V and J genes are TRBV19 and TRBJ1-6; D gene uncertain. CDR1 and CDR2 (germline): LNHDA, SQIVND (reference sequence). Trimming removed 6 bases at V and 7 bases at J, with 7 bases between. The CDR3 consists of 12 residues. The CDR3 nucleotides read TGTGCCAGTAGCATCCAAAATTCACCCCTCCACTTT. Protein: CASSIQNSPLHF. Together with reference TRBV19 and TRBJ1-6, the CDR3 gives the full variable domain: DGGITQSPKYLFRKEGQNVTLSCEQNLNHDAMYWYRQDPGQGLRLIYYSQIVNDFQKGDIAEGYSVSREKKESFPLTVTSAQKNPTAFYLCASSIQNSPLHFGNGTRLTVT.

The V call is TRBV7-9, the J call TRBJ2-4, with D perhaps TRBD1 (5 bases). The V gene lost 1 base and the J gene lost 5 bases, with 6 bases spanning the gap. Germline-derived CDR1 and CDR2 are SEHNR and FQNEAQ (reference sequence). There are 13 residues in the CDR3. For the CDR3, the DNA is TGTGCCAGCAGCTTAGGGGGCCAAAACATTCAGTACTTC. Its protein is CASSLGGQNIQYF.

To note about this clone: Other DNA sequences in this specimen translate into the identical CDR3. The chain links TRBV12-3 or TRBV12-4 to TRBJ1-3, with D possibly TRBD1 on 6 matching bases. This CDR3 is 13 amino acids long. V was pared by 8 bases and J by 3 bases, with 11 bases between. This CDR3 reads CASRGGSGNTIYF. CDR3 bases: TGTGCCAGCCGAGGGGGTAGTGGAAACACCATATATTTT.

This clone appeared once. The chain carries TRBV7-9 and TRBJ1-4; 7 nucleotides match TRBD1. CDR1 and CDR2 from the germline V gene are SEHNR and FQNEAQ (reference sequence). Trimming took 5 bases from V and 4 from J; bases not matched to a gene: 4. This CDR3 spans 14 amino acids. The CDR3 DNA follows: TGTGCCAGCAGCCACGGACAGGATAATGAAAAACTGTTTTTT. Translated: CASSHGQDNEKLFF.

This chain connects TRBV9 to TRBJ1-3; no firm D call. Germline V gene sequence: CDR1 SGDLS, CDR2 YYNGEE. The CDR3 totals 15 residues. Between the trimmed V and J ends, which lost 0 bases and 3 bases, there was a span of 10 bases. The CDR3 here is CASSVGAQDGNTIYF. The CDR3 DNA follows: TGTGCCAGCAGCGTAGGAGCCCAGGATGGAAACACCATATATTTT.

The gene calls are TRBV19 and TRBJ1-6; D uncertain. This CDR3 spans 16 amino acids. Germline V CDR1 and CDR2: LNHDA, SQIVND (reference sequence). Trimming left V 4 bases short and J 7 bases short, with 17 bases between. The CDR3 coding sequence is TGTGCCAGTAGTAGGCTCGGGGAGAAGAAGAATTCACCCCTCCACTTT. As protein: CASSRLGEKKNSPLHF.

The CDR3 loop is CASTTGNYGYTF. In nucleotides, the CDR3 is TGTGCCAGTACAACAGGGAACTATGGCTACACCTTC. The chain couples TRBV12-3 or TRBV12-4 to TRBJ1-2, with a tentative D call TRBD1 (6 bases). This CDR3 is 12 amino acids long. V was trimmed by 9 bases and J by 2 bases, leaving 10 bases between them.

To note about this clone: Mismatch with germline at one junction end may stem from a read error. The chain links TRBV6-1 to TRBJ1-1; possibly TRBD1 for D (6 bases). Germline V gene data show CDR1 as MNHNS and CDR2 as SASEGT. CDR3 length equals 13 residues. Written as DNA, the CDR3 is TGTGCCAGCAGTGACGCCGGGGGGGCTGAGGCTTTCTTT. It specifies CASSDAGGAEAFF.

This rearrangement joins TRBV5-6 to TRBJ1-1; D is unclear. This CDR3 comprises 14 residues. Germline V gives CDR1 SGHDT, CDR2 YYEEEE. V was cut by 0 bases and J by 1 base, with 7 bases left in between. The CDR3 sequence is CASSLGAGNTEAFF. The CDR3 DNA is TGTGCCAGCAGCTTGGGAGCAGGGAACACTGAAGCTTTCTTT.

In the case of this clone: The same CDR3 is also encoded by other DNA sequences in this sample. The V and J genes are TRBV6-4 and TRBJ2-1, with D perhaps matching TRBD1 (6 bases). V dropped 0 bases and J dropped 9 bases, with 9 bases sitting between them. CDR1 is MRHNA and CDR2 is SNTAGT in the germline V gene. This CDR3 contains 13 residues. The CDR3 loop is CASSDSGAGEQFF. For the CDR3, the DNA is TGTGCCAGCAGTGACTCGGGGGCGGGTGAGCAGTTCTTC.

This clone was seen only a few times. J is TRBJ1-5 and V is TRBV6-5; 8 bases are a match to TRBD1. The CDR3 runs 12 residues. The V and J ends lost 6 bases and 11 bases, in that order; junction bases with no gene match: 6. Germline lookup yields CDR1 MNHEY and CDR2 SVGAGI. The CDR3 region has the DNA TGTGCCAGCAGAGAGCCGGACAGGGCCCAGCATTTT. Protein: CASREPDRAQHF.

This sequence joins TRBV7-8 and TRBJ1-5; no clear D. The CDR3 loop spans 15 amino acids. The germline V gene encodes CDR1 SGHVS and CDR2 FQNEAQ. V was trimmed by 6 bases and J by 0 bases, leaving 12 bases between them. CDR3 protein: CASSYGDLSNQPQHF. DNA of the CDR3: TGTGCCAGCAGTTACGGGGATCTTAGCAATCAGCCCCAGCATTTT.

The V gene is TRBV2, the J gene TRBJ1-5; 7 bases fit TRBD1. This CDR3 region has 14 residues. Germline lookup yields CDR1 SNHLY and CDR2 FYNNEI. V lost 5 bases and J lost 4; bases outside the gene matches: 5. CDR3 nucleotides: TGTGCCAGCAGTCGGACAGGCATAAATCAGCCCCAGCATTTT. Protein sequence: CASSRTGINQPQHF. Together with reference TRBV2 and TRBJ1-5, the CDR3 gives the full variable domain: EPEVTQTPSHQVTQMGQEVILRCVPISNHLYFYWYRQILGQKVEFLVSFYNNEISEKSEIFDDQFSVERPDGSNFTLKIRSTKLEDSAMYFCASSRTGINQPQHFGDGTRLSIL.

The V call is TRBV7-2, the J call TRBJ1-6, with TRBD1 identical over 8 bases. The CDR3 runs 15 residues. J was trimmed by 5 bases and V by 5 bases; bases with no gene match: 5. Germline V lookup: CDR1 SGHTA, CDR2 FQGNSA. CDR3 coding DNA: TGTGCCAGCAGCCGCCAGGGACAGGATAATTCACCCCTCCACTTT. Translated, it gives CASSRQGQDNSPLHF.

The rearrangement joins TRBV7-3 to TRBJ1-1; weak D call: TRBD1 (5 bases). Trimming cost V 5 bases and J 11 bases, with 18 bases left between them. The germline CDR1 and CDR2 sequences are SGHTA and FQGTGA. The CDR3 runs to 13 residues. The CDR3 coding sequence is TGTGCCAGCAGCCAGTCCTCAGGGTTATCGGCTTTCTTT. Its translation: CASSQSSGLSAFF.

This chain uses TRBV19 with TRBJ1-2, with D unclear. CDR3 length: 15 amino acids. Between the trimmed V and J ends, which lost 2 bases and 0 bases, there was a span of 10 bases. Germline V gene lookup returns CDR1 LNHDA and CDR2 SQIVND (reference sequence). The DNA of the CDR3 is TGTGCCAGTAGTATATCTTCAGGATCTAACTATGGCTACACCTTC. It encodes CASSISSGSNYGYTF.

The chain uses TRBV2 and TRBJ1-5; D may be TRBD1 (5 bases). The V gene's germline CDR1 is SNHLY and CDR2 FYNNEI. This CDR3 has 16 amino acids. Trimming took 1 base from V and 2 from J, leaving 12 bases between them. The CDR3: CASSEEVWGGNQPQHF. CDR3 DNA sequence: TGTGCCAGCAGTGAAGAGGTGTGGGGCGGCAATCAGCCCCAGCATTTT.

The V call is TRBV2, the J call TRBJ1-1, with TRBD1 identical over 7 bases. Germline V gene data show CDR1 as SNHLY and CDR2 as FYNNEI. The CDR3 is made up of 15 amino acids. Germline trimming cut 4 bases from V and 0 bases from J; bases unmatched to any gene: 5. The CDR3 spells CASSVLDRLNTEAFF. The CDR3 DNA reads as TGTGCCAGCAGTGTCTTGGACAGGCTGAACACTGAAGCTTTCTTT.

The chain uses TRBV6-2 or TRBV6-3 and TRBJ2-2; tentative D call: TRBD2 (6 bases). Between the trimmed V and J ends, which lost 2 bases and 3 bases, there was a span of 10 bases. Germline V gives CDR1 MNHEY, CDR2 SVGEGT. This CDR3 is 15 amino acids long. The chain's CDR3 is CASSYKGLYTGELFF. For the CDR3, the DNA is TGTGCCAGCAGTTACAAGGGACTTTACACCGGGGAGCTGTTTTTT.

The DNA of the CDR3 is TGTGCCAGTGGGGGGGTGTACAATGAGCAGTTCTTC. Encoded protein: CASGGVYNEQFF. The chain employs TRBV19 and TRBJ2-1; 7 bases are a match to TRBD2. The V gene's germline CDR1 is LNHDA and CDR2 SQIVND (reference sequence). V dropped 8 bases and J dropped 4; count of bases not matched to a gene: 2. This CDR3 contains 12 residues.

Regarding this clone: This sample includes further DNA sequences coding for the same CDR3. The chain links TRBV2 to TRBJ1-1, with D uncertain. The V end lost 2 bases, the J end lost 0 bases, and 10 bases lay between the germline ends. The CDR3 consists of 15 residues. The V gene's germline CDR1 is SNHLY and CDR2 FYNNEI. This chain's CDR3 is CASSELGGMNTEAFF. In DNA form, the CDR3 reads TGTGCCAGCAGTGAATTGGGAGGGATGAACACTGAAGCTTTCTTT.

V and J are TRBV14 and TRBJ1-3; D uncertain. The CDR3 runs 15 residues. V was pared by 3 bases and J by 1 base, with 10 bases between. Germline-derived CDR1 and CDR2 are SGHDN and FVKESK. The CDR3 sequence: CASSQQRGSGNTIYF. The DNA of the CDR3 is TGTGCCAGCAGCCAGCAGCGAGGGTCTGGAAACACCATATATTTT.

The rearrangement uses TRBV30 and TRBJ1-3, with TRBD1 matching over 8 bases. CDR1 is GTSNPN, CDR2 SVGIG, per germline (reference sequence). The length of the CDR3 is 13 residues. Germline trimming cut 5 bases from V and 6 bases from J; bases unmatched to any gene: 6. For the CDR3, the DNA is TGTGCCTGGGCCGGACAGGGTGTAAACACCATATATTTT. This encodes CAWAGQGVNTIYF.

The rearrangement uses TRBV3-1 (or the pseudogene TRBV3-2) and TRBJ2-5; tentative D call: TRBD2 (5 bases). Per the germline V gene, CDR1 is LGHDT and CDR2 is YNNKEL (reference sequence). The germline V and J ends were trimmed by 3 bases and 2 bases, with 10 bases remaining between them. The CDR3 runs 14 residues. CDR3 sequence: CASSHRTRQETQYF. In DNA, the CDR3 is TGTGCCAGCAGCCACCGAACTAGACAAGAGACCCAGTACTTC.

This chain uses TRBV5-4 with TRBJ1-4; D is perhaps TRBD1 (5 bases). CDR1 is SGHNT and CDR2 is YYREEE in the germline V gene (reference sequence). Trimming pared 4 bases from V and 8 bases from J, leaving 18 bases between. The CDR3 has 15 amino acids. The CDR3: CASSPGKGGEEKLFF. DNA of the CDR3: TGTGCCAGCAGCCCCGGCAAGGGAGGGGAAGAAAAACTGTTTTTT.

This clone was seen a handful of times. The rearrangement uses TRBV5-6 and TRBJ2-3, with a tentative D call TRBD1 (6 bases). The ends were cut back, 4 bases at V and 5 bases at J, with 14 bases in the middle. The CDR3 loop spans 14 amino acids. Germline-derived CDR1 and CDR2 are SGHDT and YYEEEE. CDR3 in amino acids: CASSPRGRGDTQYF. CDR3 DNA sequence: TGTGCCAGCAGCCCCAGGGGTCGAGGAGATACGCAGTATTTT.

This clone has just one count. This rearrangement joins TRBV7-2 to TRBJ1-4; D is undetermined. This CDR3 is built from 14 residues. Trimming stripped 1 base from V and 4 bases from J, with 7 bases between. Per the germline V gene, CDR1 is SGHTA and CDR2 is FQGNSA. CDR3 in amino acids: CASSLETGNEKLFF. The CDR3 DNA sequence: TGTGCCAGCAGCTTAGAGACGGGTAATGAAAAACTGTTTTTT.

V is TRBV5-1 and J is TRBJ1-5; 7 bases are shared with TRBD1. The CDR3 has 15 residues. The V and J ends lost 1 base and 2 bases, in that order; junction bases with no gene match: 3. Germline V gives CDR1 SGHRS, CDR2 YFSETQ. The CDR3 is CASSLTGAGNQPQHF. In DNA, the CDR3 is TGCGCCAGCAGCTTGACAGGGGCCGGCAATCAGCCCCAGCATTTT.

V gene TRBV4-1 combines with J gene TRBJ2-1; TRBD2 might be the D (5 bases). CDR3 size: 14 residues. The V and J ends lost 2 bases and 4 bases respectively, with 9 bases between them. Looked up from germline, CDR1 is MGHRA and CDR2 is YSYEKL. The DNA of the CDR3 is TGCGCCAGCAGCCAAATGGGAGCTTACAATGAGCAGTTCTTC. Translating gives CASSQMGAYNEQFF.

This chain links TRBV7-9 with TRBJ1-5; D ambiguous. Trimming shortened V by 5 bases and J by 9 bases, and 11 bases separated the two germline ends. CDR1 is SEHNR, CDR2 FQNEAQ, per germline (reference sequence). The CDR3 has 12 amino acids. Written as DNA, the CDR3 is TGTGCCAGCAGCGCCGAGAATTTGCCCCAGCATTTT. Residues: CASSAENLPQHF.